Listed below are T cell receptor beta chains from one sample, sequenced in a study of T cell responses to AZD1222 COVID-19 vaccine. The assay was immunoSEQ multiplex PCR, and TCRdb's table has in-frame clones only and misses some. The sample consists of about 55,000 clones, less than 85% of them appearing once. The source material was peripheral blood, sampled on day 0 of AZD1222 vaccination. These receptor sequences come from an adult in good health. Each CDR3 is given with its conserved first and last residue. Fields, in order: V gene, CDR3 protein.

v_call: TRBV24-1; cdr3_aa: CATSDSVGETQYF
v_call: TRBV5-8; cdr3_aa: CASSHNSPLHF
v_call: TRBV5-1; cdr3_aa: CASSRTQAGGFEQYF
v_call: TRBV7-9; cdr3_aa: CASKTTYQETQYF
v_call: TRBV4-1; cdr3_aa: CASSQVKLPTGGNEKLFF
v_call: TRBV5-8; cdr3_aa: CASNWRTAGNTIYF
v_call: TRBV7-9; cdr3_aa: CASSLRNSPLHF
v_call: TRBV7-6; cdr3_aa: CASSLARGDDRGGKEAFF
v_call: TRBV7-8; cdr3_aa: CASSLAHSGSYEQYF
v_call: TRBV7-6; cdr3_aa: CASSLTGGRETQYF
v_call: TRBV7-2; cdr3_aa: CASSFHTEAFF
v_call: TRBV11-3; cdr3_aa: CASSSRIGSGRSGGNEQFF
v_call: TRBV5-4; cdr3_aa: CASSLDVGRAADTQYF
v_call: TRBV5-1; cdr3_aa: CASSLALGALWEQYF
v_call: TRBV6-5; cdr3_aa: CASTWGGADQPQHF
v_call: TRBV5-8; cdr3_aa: CASSLARTRTNEKLFF
v_call: TRBV10-1; cdr3_aa: CASSETGANTGELFF
v_call: TRBV3-1/TRBV3-2; cdr3_aa: CASSHHGQGAYTEAFF
v_call: TRBV29-1; cdr3_aa: CSAGGKSQETQYF
v_call: TRBV11-3; cdr3_aa: CASSPGQGASTEAFF
v_call: TRBV2; cdr3_aa: CASSEYRGRTGELFF
v_call: TRBV14; cdr3_aa: CASSRRTSGTTSTDTQYF
v_call: TRBV5-1; cdr3_aa: CASSLDGAGGSPLHF
v_call: TRBV7-6; cdr3_aa: CASSLRRANTGELFF
v_call: TRBV11-2; cdr3_aa: CASSPGLDHEQFF
v_call: TRBV24-1; cdr3_aa: CATGEGGPDTQYF
v_call: TRBV11-2; cdr3_aa: CASSTGLGGRKYGELFF
v_call: TRBV7-9; cdr3_aa: CASSLALVGETQYF
v_call: TRBV19; cdr3_aa: CASSIAEGAKNTEAFF
v_call: TRBV6-1; cdr3_aa: CASSEAWGGVSGELFF
v_call: TRBV5-1; cdr3_aa: CASSFGRTSAYNEQFF
v_call: TRBV5-1; cdr3_aa: CASSSSLSTVGEQFF
v_call: TRBV20-1; cdr3_aa: CSASPMETQYF
v_call: TRBV7-2; cdr3_aa: CASSPPDYNEQFF
v_call: TRBV6-1; cdr3_aa: CASSEVGQVSFF
v_call: TRBV11-2; cdr3_aa: CASSLGPTNEKLFF
v_call: TRBV6-5; cdr3_aa: CASRKQQWGYGYTF
v_call: TRBV28; cdr3_aa: CASSLVGGTDSYNEQFF
v_call: TRBV6-5; cdr3_aa: CASSYGLRTDTQYF
v_call: TRBV2; cdr3_aa: CASSVQGARVTGELFF
v_call: TRBV18; cdr3_aa: CASSPMTRNYGYTF
v_call: TRBV7-2; cdr3_aa: CASSLGQGLTYGYTF
v_call: TRBV30; cdr3_aa: CAAERNNEQFF
v_call: TRBV29-1; cdr3_aa: CSAGTGQGQPQHF
v_call: TRBV2; cdr3_aa: CASSEGSYNQPQHF
v_call: TRBV9; cdr3_aa: CASSVSTGVNTIYF
v_call: TRBV5-4; cdr3_aa: CASSRTSGANTGELFF